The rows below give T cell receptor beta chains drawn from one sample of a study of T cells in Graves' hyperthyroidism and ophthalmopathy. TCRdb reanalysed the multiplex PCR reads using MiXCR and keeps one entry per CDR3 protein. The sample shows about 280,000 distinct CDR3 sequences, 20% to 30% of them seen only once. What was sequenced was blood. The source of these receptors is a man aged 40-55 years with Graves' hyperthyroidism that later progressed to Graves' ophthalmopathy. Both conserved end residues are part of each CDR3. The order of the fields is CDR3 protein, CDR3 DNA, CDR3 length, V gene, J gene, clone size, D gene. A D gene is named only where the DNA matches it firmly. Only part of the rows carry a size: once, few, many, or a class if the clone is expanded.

CASSLADWGANEQFF	TGTGCCAGCAGCCTAGCGGATTGGGGTGCTAATGAGCAGTTCTTC	15	TRBV6-5	TRBJ2-1	many	TRBD2
CASSPAGQGREQYF	TGTGCCAGCAGTCCAGCGGGGCAGGGCCGTGAGCAGTACTTC	14	TRBV27	TRBJ2-7	many	TRBD2
CASSETFQAWSAFF	TGTGCCAGCAGTGAGACCTTTCAGGCGTGGAGCGCTTTCTTT	14	TRBV6-1	TRBJ1-1	NA	NA
CASSLLAGKLQYF	TGTGCCAGCAGTTTACTAGCGGGAAAACTGCAGTACTTC	13	TRBV12-3/TRBV12-4	TRBJ2-7	few	TRBD2
CSAPFLREGVETQYF	TGCAGTGCCCCCTTCTTGCGGGAGGGCGTGGAGACCCAGTACTTC	15	TRBV20-1	TRBJ2-5	many	TRBD2
CATSDLAGHDGYTF	TGTGCCACCAGTGATTTGGCAGGGCATGATGGCTACACCTTC	14	TRBV24-1	TRBJ1-2	many	NA
CASRKQENEQYF	TGCGCCAGCAGGAAACAGGAGAACGAGCAGTACTTC	12	TRBV5-1	TRBJ2-7	many	NA
CASGAVQGFTEAFF	TGCGCCAGCGGGGCCGTACAGGGGTTCACTGAAGCTTTCTTT	14	TRBV10-2	TRBJ1-1	many	TRBD1
CASSLARGQETQYF	TGTGCCAGCAGCTTAGCCCGGGGGCAAGAGACCCAGTACTTC	14	TRBV7-2	TRBJ2-5	many	NA
CASSRRSGHQPQHF	TGTGCCAGCAGTCGCCGGTCGGGGCATCAGCCCCAGCATTTT	14	TRBV28	TRBJ1-5	many	NA
CASSRDRGPYEQYF	TGTGCCAGCAGCCGGGACAGGGGGCCCTACGAGCAGTACTTC	14	TRBV7-2	TRBJ2-7	many	TRBD1